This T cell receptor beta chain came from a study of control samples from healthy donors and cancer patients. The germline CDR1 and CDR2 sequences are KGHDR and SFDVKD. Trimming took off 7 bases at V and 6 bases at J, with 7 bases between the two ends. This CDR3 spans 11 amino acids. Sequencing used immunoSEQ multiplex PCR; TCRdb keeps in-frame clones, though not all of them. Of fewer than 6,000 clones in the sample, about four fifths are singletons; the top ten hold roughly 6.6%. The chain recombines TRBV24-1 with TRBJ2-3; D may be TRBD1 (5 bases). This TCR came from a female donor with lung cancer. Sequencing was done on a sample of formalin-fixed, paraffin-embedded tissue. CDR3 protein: CATRTADTQYF. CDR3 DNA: TGTGCCACCAGGACAGCGGATACGCAGTATTTT.